This T cell receptor (beta chain) emerged from a study of chemoradiotherapy in HPV16-positive cancers. Findings and caveats of the study: The functional HPV-specific definition rests on just a couple of HPV16-positive patients. In HPV16-positive patients, HPV-responsive T-cell expansion tracked better recurrence-free survival.

About this clone: Its antigen is not known.

Profiled with immunoSEQ multiplex PCR; TCRdb holds only in-frame clones, not every one. The table lists 1,500 to 2,000 clones, about 80% of them singletons. This CDR3 spans 14 amino acids. CDR1 and CDR2 (germline): SNHLY, FYNNEI. V was pared by 6 bases and J by 7 bases, with 18 bases between. The clonotype comes from a human donor with HPV-associated anogenital cancer. The specimen was tumor tissue, collected from a patient who underwent chemoradiotherapy. The rearrangement uses TRBV2 and TRBJ1-2, with no clear D. The CDR3 is CASSDVMAVVGYTF. In DNA, the CDR3 is TGTGCCAGCAGCGACGTGATGGCTGTGGTTGGCTACACCTTC.